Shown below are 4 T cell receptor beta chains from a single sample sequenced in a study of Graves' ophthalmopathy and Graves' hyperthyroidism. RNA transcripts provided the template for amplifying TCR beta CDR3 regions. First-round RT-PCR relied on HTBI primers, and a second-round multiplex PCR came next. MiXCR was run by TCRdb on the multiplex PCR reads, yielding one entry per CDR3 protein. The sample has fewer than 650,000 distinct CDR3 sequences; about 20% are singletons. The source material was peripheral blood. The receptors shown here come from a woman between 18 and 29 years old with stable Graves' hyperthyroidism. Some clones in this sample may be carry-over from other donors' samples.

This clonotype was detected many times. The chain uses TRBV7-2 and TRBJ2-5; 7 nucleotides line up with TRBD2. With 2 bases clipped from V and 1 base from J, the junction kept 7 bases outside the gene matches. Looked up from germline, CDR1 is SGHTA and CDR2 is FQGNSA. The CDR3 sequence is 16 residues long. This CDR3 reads CASSLLGAGVQETQYF. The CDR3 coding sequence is TGTGCCAGCAGCTTACTTGGGGCGGGAGTCCAAGAGACCCAGTACTTC.

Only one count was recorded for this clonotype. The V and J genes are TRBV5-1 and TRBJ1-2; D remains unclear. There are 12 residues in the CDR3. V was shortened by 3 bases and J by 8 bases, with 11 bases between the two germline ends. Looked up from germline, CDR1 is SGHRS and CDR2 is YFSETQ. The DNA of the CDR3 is TGCGCCAGCAGCTCAGGAATGGAAGGCTACACCTTC. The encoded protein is CASSSGMEGYTF.

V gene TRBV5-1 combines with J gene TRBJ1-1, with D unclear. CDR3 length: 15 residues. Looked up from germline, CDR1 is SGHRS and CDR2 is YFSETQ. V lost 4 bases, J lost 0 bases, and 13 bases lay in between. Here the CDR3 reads CASSPQWTMNTEAFF. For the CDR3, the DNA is TGCGCCAGCAGCCCTCAGTGGACCATGAACACTGAAGCTTTCTTT.

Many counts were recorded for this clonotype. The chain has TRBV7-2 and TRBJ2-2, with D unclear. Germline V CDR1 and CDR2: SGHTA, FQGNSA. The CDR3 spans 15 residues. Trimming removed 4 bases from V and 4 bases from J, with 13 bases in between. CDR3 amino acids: CASSSRASGTGELFF. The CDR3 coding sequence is TGTGCCAGCAGCTCTCGGGCCTCGGGCACCGGGGAGCTGTTTTTT.